These 30 T cell receptor beta chains came from one sample sequenced in a study of T cells in Graves' hyperthyroidism and ophthalmopathy. The CDR3 regions of TCR beta were amplified from RNA transcripts. A set of HTBI primers served as the primers for a first-round RT-PCR of the TCR CDR3. MiXCR, run by TCRdb on the multiplex PCR reads, gives a single entry per CDR3 protein. The data hold hundreds of thousands of distinct CDR3 sequences, with approximately 14% observed a single time. The sequenced sample consisted of blood. Every receptor here comes from a woman between 25 and 40 years old with Graves' hyperthyroidism.

The chain links TRBV9 to TRBJ2-6; TRBD1 matches at 7 bases. CDR3 length: 15 amino acids. CDR1 and CDR2 from the germline V gene are SGDLS and YYNGEE. V gave up 3 bases and J gave up 4 bases; unmatched junction bases: 4. CDR3 sequence: CASSDTGVGANVLTF. As DNA, the CDR3 is TGTGCCAGCAGCGACACAGGGGTCGGGGCCAACGTCCTGACTTTC. The variable domain in full, with the rest retrieved from reference TRBV9 and TRBJ2-6, is DSGVTQTPKHLITATGQRVTLRCSPRSGDLSVYWYQQSLDQGLQFLIQYYNGEERAKGNILERFSAQQFPDLHSELNLSSLELGDSALYFCASSDTGVGANVLTFGAGSRLTVL.

The gene calls are TRBV20-1 and TRBJ2-5; the D gene could be TRBD1 or TRBD2 (6 bases each). CDR1 DFQATT and CDR2 SNEGSKA come from the germline V gene (reference sequence). V lost 5 bases, J lost 5 bases, and 18 bases lay in between. The CDR3 is made up of 14 amino acids. The CDR3 region has the DNA TGCAGTGCTCAACTAGCAGGGGTGGGCGAGACCCAGTACTTC. It specifies CSAQLAGVGETQYF.

This clonotype was observed a handful of times. The rearrangement links TRBV2 to TRBJ1-5; D is uncertain. V was pared by 7 bases and J by 4 bases, with 11 bases between. The CDR3 contains 13 residues. Germline V gene sequence: CDR1 SNHLY, CDR2 FYNNEI. The CDR3 protein is CASTGRENQPQHF. For the CDR3, the DNA is TGTGCCAGCACGGGGAGAGAGAATCAGCCCCAGCATTTT. Full variable domain (rest looked up from reference TRBV2 and TRBJ1-5): EPEVTQTPSHQVTQMGQEVILRCVPISNHLYFYWYRQILGQKVEFLVSFYNNEISEKSEIFDDQFSVERPDGSNFTLKIRSTKLEDSAMYFCASTGRENQPQHFGDGTRLSIL.

This clonotype was seen a handful of times. The V gene is TRBV28, the J gene TRBJ2-3; D is tentatively TRBD1 or TRBD2 (5 bases each). This CDR3 is 15 amino acids long. V lost 2 bases, J lost 5 bases, and 14 bases lay in between. CDR1 is MDHEN, CDR2 SYDVKM, per germline. CDR3 amino acids: CASSLLGTAKDTQYF. In DNA, the CDR3 is TGTGCCAGCAGTTTACTGGGGACGGCGAAAGATACGCAGTATTTT. The full variable domain, rest sourced from reference TRBV28 and TRBJ2-3, is DVKVTQSSRYLVKRTGEKVFLECVQDMDHENMFWYRQDPGLGLRLIYFSYDVKMKEKGDIPEGYSVSREKKERFSLILESASTNQTSMYLCASSLLGTAKDTQYFGPGTRLTVL.

The DNA for the CDR3 is TGTGCCAGCAGGTGGGACTATGGCTACACCTTC. It specifies CASRWDYGYTF. This chain connects TRBV6-1 to TRBJ1-2; D remains ambiguous. This CDR3 region has 11 residues. The V end lost 6 bases, the J end lost 3 bases, and 5 bases lay between the germline ends. CDR1 is MNHNS, CDR2 SASEGT, per germline.

This clonotype was seen ten or more times. The CDR3 DNA sequence: TGCGCCAGCAGTGACCCGGGATGGGGGGGCTACACCTTC. It translates to CASSDPGWGGYTF. The chain carries TRBV10-2 and TRBJ1-2, with D perhaps matching TRBD1 (5 bases). Germline assignment: CDR1 WSHSY and CDR2 SAAADI. The CDR3 has 13 residues. V dropped 3 bases and J dropped 8 bases, with 13 bases sitting between them.

V is TRBV9 and J is TRBJ2-5; TRBD2 matches at 13 bases. CDR3 length equals 17 residues. Unmatched junction bases numbered 11, after V lost 4 bases and J lost 5 bases. Looked up from germline, CDR1 is SGDLS and CDR2 is YYNGEE. The CDR3 region has the DNA TGTGCCAGCAGCCCTGGACTAGCGGGAGCCCTGAGGGAGACCCAGTACTTC. This codes for CASSPGLAGALRETQYF.

This clonotype was picked up many times. The V and J genes are TRBV30 and TRBJ2-7, with TRBD1 matching 8 bases. Germline V CDR1 and CDR2: GTSNPN, SVGIG (reference sequence). The V gene end was trimmed by 1 base and the J gene end by 3 bases; junction bases not matched to a gene: 5. This CDR3 is 14 amino acids long. For the CDR3, the DNA is TGTGCCTGGAGTGGGACAGGGCGGAACTACGAGCAGTACTTC. This gives the protein CAWSGTGRNYEQYF.

The chain recombines TRBV5-8 with TRBJ1-2; 7 bases are shared with TRBD1. This CDR3 has 13 residues. Germline CDR1 and CDR2: SGHTS and YDEGEE. The V and J ends lost 9 bases and 4 bases, in that order; junction bases with no gene match: 9. CDR3 in DNA: TGTGCCAACCGATTCGGACAGGTCTATGGCTACACCTTC. It is translated as CANRFGQVYGYTF.

This clonotype was counted many times. The gene calls are TRBV6-1 and TRBJ1-2, with unresolved D. CDR1 is MNHNS and CDR2 is SASEGT in the germline V gene. The germline V and J ends were trimmed by 5 bases and 3 bases, with 13 bases remaining between them. The CDR3 has 14 residues. CDR3 residues: CASSPATGDYGYTF. For the CDR3, the DNA is TGTGCCAGCAGTCCAGCAACTGGGGACTATGGCTACACCTTC.

In its sample, this clonotype was seen many times. The chain has TRBV20-1 and TRBJ1-4; no clear D. Trimming took 3 bases from V and 0 from J, leaving 5 bases between them. The CDR3 covers 13 residues. Germline V gives CDR1 DFQATT, CDR2 SNEGSKA (reference sequence). CDR3 sequence reads: CSARAATNEKLFF. In nucleotides, the CDR3 is TGCAGTGCTAGGGCAGCAACTAATGAAAAACTGTTTTTT.

The chain couples TRBV12-3 or TRBV12-4 to TRBJ2-5, with D possibly TRBD2 on 6 matching bases. V lost 8 bases to trimming and J lost 5 bases, with 9 bases between them. CDR3 length equals 11 residues. CDR3 DNA: TGTGCCAGCGGGAGCGGGGAGACCCAGTACTTC. It is translated as CASGSGETQYF.

This clonotype was seen many times. The chain couples TRBV28 to TRBJ2-7; D is possibly TRBD2 (7 bases). V was clipped by 6 bases and J by 9 bases, with 18 bases between them. The CDR3 spans 13 residues. The V gene's germline CDR1 is MDHEN and CDR2 SYDVKM. As DNA, the CDR3 is TGTGCCAGCAGCCCGCCCGGGGGGCAAGGGCAGTACTTC. It specifies CASSPPGGQGQYF.

The genes are TRBV10-3 and TRBJ2-1; a weak D match, TRBD2 (8 bases). CDR3 length: 16 amino acids. The germline V and J ends were trimmed by 11 bases and 6 bases, with 26 bases remaining between them. Germline V CDR1 and CDR2: ENHRY, SYGVKD. CDR3 region: CAASGGGREGRNEQFF. CDR3 DNA sequence: TGTGCCGCCTCTGGAGGGGGCCGGGAGGGCCGCAATGAGCAGTTCTTC.

This clonotype has just a few counts. This chain links TRBV19 with TRBJ1-5; D is unresolved. With 5 bases removed from V and 4 bases from J, the gap between germline ends came to 9 bases. The CDR3 runs 13 residues. Germline V gene data show CDR1 as LNHDA and CDR2 as SQIVND (reference sequence). CDR3 protein: CASSPDPNQPQHF. CDR3 DNA: TGTGCCAGTAGTCCCGATCCGAATCAGCCCCAGCATTTT.

This clonotype was seen repeatedly, ten times or more. The genes are TRBV28 and TRBJ1-1; D unclear. CDR1 and CDR2 (germline): MDHEN, SYDVKM. CDR3 length equals 14 residues. Trimming removed 2 bases from V and 0 bases from J, with 7 bases in between. The CDR3, as DNA: TGTGCCAGCAGTTTACCAACAGTGAACACTGAAGCTTTCTTT. Translation: CASSLPTVNTEAFF.

The V call is TRBV30, the J call TRBJ2-7; tentative D call: TRBD1 (6 bases). The CDR3 is made up of 15 amino acids. Trimming cost V 1 base and J 4 bases, with 17 bases left between them. Per the germline V gene, CDR1 is GTSNPN and CDR2 is SVGIG (reference sequence). Here the CDR3 reads CAWSGGQPHGYEQYF. In DNA, the CDR3 is TGTGCCTGGAGTGGGGGACAACCCCATGGGTACGAGCAGTACTTC.

This clonotype has ten or more counts. V and J are TRBV28 and TRBJ2-5, with TRBD1 identical over 8 bases. Germline CDR1 reads MDHEN; CDR2 reads SYDVKM. CDR3 size: 14 residues. Losses at the gene ends were 6 bases for V and 1 base for J; bases not matched to a gene: 4. The CDR3 here is CASRVTGGQETQYF. CDR3 nucleotides: TGTGCCAGCAGGGTAACAGGGGGCCAAGAGACCCAGTACTTC. The complete variable domain, with remaining parts taken from reference TRBV28 and TRBJ2-5, reads DVKVTQSSRYLVKRTGEKVFLECVQDMDHENMFWYRQDPGLGLRLIYFSYDVKMKEKGDIPEGYSVSREKKERFSLILESASTNQTSMYLCASRVTGGQETQYFGPGTRLLVL.

This clonotype was observed a few times. The rearrangement joins TRBV28 to TRBJ2-7, with D possibly TRBD1 on 6 matching bases. This CDR3 has 15 residues. Per germline, CDR1 MDHEN and CDR2 SYDVKM. Trimming took off 2 bases at V and 0 bases at J, with 11 bases between the two ends. CDR3 sequence: CASSLGGPSSYEQYF. The CDR3 DNA reads TGTGCCAGCAGTTTAGGGGGCCCAAGCTCCTACGAGCAGTACTTC. The whole variable domain, remainder taken from reference TRBV28 and TRBJ2-7, is DVKVTQSSRYLVKRTGEKVFLECVQDMDHENMFWYRQDPGLGLRLIYFSYDVKMKEKGDIPEGYSVSREKKERFSLILESASTNQTSMYLCASSLGGPSSYEQYFGPGTRLTVT.

This clonotype has only a few counts. This CDR3 is CASSLVGELYEQYF. The DNA for the CDR3 is TGTGCCAGCAGCTTAGTCGGAGAGCTCTACGAGCAGTACTTC. The rearrangement joins TRBV7-9 to TRBJ2-7; D uncertain. Trimming cost V 1 base and J 3 bases, with 10 bases left between them. Germline-derived CDR1 and CDR2 are SEHNR and FQNEAQ (reference sequence). This CDR3 is built from 14 residues. Complete variable domain (other parts from reference TRBV7-9 and TRBJ2-7): DTGVSQNPRHKITKRGQNVTFRCDPISEHNRLYWYRQTLGQGPEFLTYFQNEAQLEKSRLLSDRFSAERPKGSFSTLEIQRTEQGDSAMYLCASSLVGELYEQYFGPGTRLTVT.

The genes are TRBV29-1 and TRBJ2-1; 10 positions agree with TRBD1. Germline loops: CDR1 SQVTM, CDR2 ANQGSEA. Trimming at V came to 2 bases and at J to 8 bases, leaving 6 bases not matched to a gene. The CDR3 runs 14 residues. The CDR3 sequence: CSVERGDRGDEQFF. The CDR3 region has the DNA TGCAGCGTTGAAAGGGGGGACAGGGGCGATGAGCAGTTCTTC.

This clonotype was observed a few times. This chain joins TRBV14 and TRBJ2-4; D remains ambiguous. CDR1 is SGHDN, CDR2 FVKESK, per germline. The CDR3 totals 13 residues. V was cut by 1 base and J by 6 bases, with 7 bases left in between. The CDR3 here is CASSQVAGNIQYF. CDR3 nucleotides: TGTGCCAGCAGCCAAGTAGCCGGAAACATTCAGTACTTC.

Many counts were recorded for this clonotype. The chain carries TRBV29-1 and TRBJ1-2; possible D gene TRBD1, 6 bases. This CDR3 has 12 amino acids. CDR1 and CDR2 from the germline V gene are SQVTM and ANQGSEA. Trimming cost V 6 bases and J 4 bases, with 12 bases left between them. The CDR3 sequence: CSVATGSYGYTF. CDR3 DNA sequence: TGCAGCGTAGCCACAGGGTCCTATGGCTACACCTTC.

The rearrangement uses TRBV7-2 and TRBJ2-5, with D hard to call. CDR1 and CDR2 from the germline V gene are SGHTA and FQGNSA. The CDR3 has 13 amino acids. Trimming pared 6 bases from V and 4 bases from J, leaving 12 bases between. CDR3 in amino acids: CASSTVWRETQYF. The CDR3 region has the DNA TGTGCCAGCAGTACGGTTTGGCGAGAGACCCAGTACTTC.

A few counts support this clonotype. This chain connects TRBV9 to TRBJ2-7; 9 bases fit TRBD1. This CDR3 is built from 14 residues. Germline CDR1 is SGDLS and CDR2 is YYNGEE. V was clipped by 4 bases and J by 8 bases; unmatched bases: 10. The CDR3 DNA sequence: TGTGCCAGCAGCTTACCGGGACAGGGTAATAAGCAGTACTTC. Translated: CASSLPGQGNKQYF. Using reference TRBV9 and TRBJ2-7 for the parts outside the CDR3, the full variable domain is DSGVTQTPKHLITATGQRVTLRCSPRSGDLSVYWYQQSLDQGLQFLIQYYNGEERAKGNILERFSAQQFPDLHSELNLSSLELGDSALYFCASSLPGQGNKQYFGPGTRLTVT.

There are a few counts of this clonotype. The CDR3: CASSLSSAGANVLTF. The CDR3 coding sequence is TGTGCCAGCAGCCTATCGTCGGCTGGGGCCAACGTCCTGACTTTC. The V call is TRBV7-3, the J call TRBJ2-6, with D unresolved. CDR1 is SGHTA and CDR2 is FQGTGA in the germline V gene. Trimming cost V 5 bases and J 2 bases, with 10 bases left between them. The length of the CDR3 is 15 residues.

This sequence joins TRBV19 and TRBJ1-5, with TRBD1 identical over 9 bases. Germline V lookup: CDR1 LNHDA, CDR2 SQIVND (reference sequence). This CDR3 spans 15 amino acids. V was clipped by 7 bases and J by 3 bases; unmatched bases: 7. The chain's CDR3 is CASTPGQGLNQPQHF. For the CDR3, the DNA is TGTGCCAGTACCCCGGGACAGGGCCTCAATCAGCCCCAGCATTTT.

This clonotype has more than one count but fewer than ten. The chain couples TRBV5-4 to TRBJ2-2, with TRBD1 identical over 7 bases. V was pared by 4 bases and J by 7 bases, with 13 bases of the junction left unmatched. Germline-derived CDR1 and CDR2 are SGHNT and YYREEE (reference sequence). This CDR3 comprises 16 residues. The CDR3: CASSHLGQHNDGELFF. CDR3 bases: TGTGCCAGCAGCCATTTGGGACAGCATAACGACGGGGAGCTGTTTTTT.

This clonotype was picked up many times. The chain couples TRBV7-8 to TRBJ2-3; D not resolved. The CDR3 is 17 residues long. Germline loops: CDR1 SGHVS, CDR2 FQNEAQ. Trimming took off 1 base at V and 1 base at J, with 15 bases between the two ends. CDR3 loop: CASSLDSASLGTDTQYF. The DNA for the CDR3 is TGTGCCAGCAGCTTAGATTCGGCGTCTCTTGGCACAGATACGCAGTATTTT. Using reference TRBV7-8 and TRBJ2-3 for the parts outside the CDR3, the full variable domain is GAGVSQSPRYKVAKRGQDVALRCDPISGHVSLFWYQQALGQGPEFLTYFQNEAQLDKSGLPSDRFFAERPEGSVSTLKIQRTQQEDSAVYLCASSLDSASLGTDTQYFGPGTRLTVL.

This clonotype was counted only a few times. The chain carries TRBV5-6 and TRBJ2-7, with D unclear. Germline lookup yields CDR1 SGHDT and CDR2 YYEEEE. This CDR3 is 12 amino acids long. The V and J ends lost 0 bases and 6 bases respectively, with 7 bases between them. The CDR3 reads CASSLGPVEQYF. CDR3 coding DNA: TGTGCCAGCAGCTTGGGCCCCGTCGAGCAGTACTTC.